The next 12 T cell receptor beta chains were all read from a single sample in a study of cytomegalovirus exposure and HLA in healthy donors. TCRdb's copy holds only in-frame clones and misses some; the assay was immunoSEQ multiplex PCR. The sample records approximately 58,000 clones, 90% to 95% being singletons. What was sequenced was PBMCs. These receptors came from a woman between 18 and 29 years old in good health and CMV-seropositive.

The rearrangement uses TRBV7-3 and TRBJ2-3; 7 bases are shared with TRBD1. CDR1 is SGHTA, CDR2 FQGTGA, per germline. The V segment lost 5 bases and the J segment 8 bases; nucleotides outside the gene matches: 4. The CDR3 extends over 12 amino acids. DNA of the CDR3: TGTGCCAGCAGCGGGGCAGGGGGTACGCAGTATTTT. Protein product: CASSGAGGTQYF.

This rearrangement joins TRBV14 to TRBJ2-7, with 9 positions matching TRBD1. Germline lookup yields CDR1 SGHDN and CDR2 FVKESK. The J segment lost 2 bases and the V segment lost 4 bases, leaving 12 bases of the junction unmatched. The CDR3 has 17 amino acids. The DNA for the CDR3 is TGTGCCAGCAGCCTCCACAATTCCGGGACAGGGACCTACGAGCAGTACTTC. The encoded protein is CASSLHNSGTGTYEQYF.

This chain uses TRBV15 with TRBJ2-5, with 9 nucleotides matching TRBD2. The CDR3 runs to 15 residues. Per germline, CDR1 LNHNV and CDR2 YYDKDF (reference sequence). With V trimmed by 5 bases and J by 2 bases, 6 bases remained unmatched. The CDR3 region is CATSSGLALQETQYF. The CDR3 DNA reads TGTGCCACCAGCTCCGGACTAGCGCTACAAGAGACCCAGTACTTC.

The chain is built from TRBV27 and TRBJ2-7; 7 bases are a match to TRBD2. CDR3 length: 14 residues. After removal of 6 bases from V and 0 bases from J, the junction contained 5 bases not matched to a gene. Germline loops: CDR1 MNHEY, CDR2 SMNVEV (reference sequence). The DNA for the CDR3 is TGTGCCAGCAGGATAGCGGGTGGCTCCTACGAGCAGTACTTC. It translates to CASRIAGGSYEQYF.

This clone occurred a few times. The rearrangement joins TRBV21-1 to TRBJ2-7; the table assigns TRBD1, which was not confirmed against the DNA. TRBV21-1 is recorded as a pseudogene. This CDR3 has 13 amino acids. CDR3 in amino acids: CASSSNRVGEQYF. The CDR3 DNA reads TGTGCCAGCAGCAGTAACAGGGTGGGGGAGCAGTACTTC.

The CDR3 DNA follows: TGTGCCACCAGCAGAGATCTCGGGGGGCCGCACAATGAGCAGTTCTTC. Protein sequence: CATSRDLGGPHNEQFF. The chain is built from TRBV15 and TRBJ2-1, with D possibly TRBD2 on 7 matching bases. This CDR3 has 16 amino acids. Trimming stripped 0 bases from V and 5 bases from J, with 14 bases between. The V gene's germline CDR1 is LNHNV and CDR2 YYDKDF (reference sequence).

This chain connects TRBV28 to TRBJ2-7; D call uncertain. The CDR3 is 13 amino acids. CDR1 MDHEN and CDR2 SYDVKM come from the germline V gene. Deletions cut 3 bases from V and 1 base from J, with 7 bases between. In nucleotides, the CDR3 is TGTGCCAGCAGTTTTGGTAGATCCTACGAGCAGTACTTC. Translation: CASSFGRSYEQYF.

This clone showed up just once. The genes are TRBV5-1 and TRBJ2-3; TRBD2 matches at 12 bases. This CDR3 spans 16 amino acids. The germline V gene encodes CDR1 SGHRS and CDR2 YFSETQ. V lost 2 bases, J lost 6 bases, and 7 bases stayed unmatched. CDR3 in DNA: TGCGCCAGCAGCTTCCTCCTAGCGGGAGGGCCGGATACGCAGTATTTT. This gives the protein CASSFLLAGGPDTQYF.

This chain links TRBV19 with TRBJ2-1; D is possibly TRBD2 (6 bases). Trimming took off 10 bases at V and 9 bases at J, with 16 bases between the two ends. The CDR3 is made up of 12 amino acids. Germline CDR1 and CDR2: LNHDA and SQIVND (reference sequence). DNA for the CDR3: TGTGCCACGGGGGTGGGTATAGGTGAGCAGTTCTTC. Its protein is CATGVGIGEQFF.

The sample holds one count of this clone. The V call is TRBV6-5, the J call TRBJ1-2; TRBD1 is a possible D gene (5 bases). The CDR3 length is 12 residues. Trimming stripped 6 bases from V and 7 bases from J, with 12 bases between. Germline CDR1 MNHEY, CDR2 SVGAGI. The CDR3 here is CASSRGTGGYTF. DNA for the CDR3: TGTGCCAGCAGCCGGGGGACGGGTGGCTACACCTTC.

The V gene is TRBV6-5, the J gene TRBJ2-5; D perhaps matches TRBD2 (6 bases). The CDR3 contains 15 residues. Between the trimmed V and J ends, which lost 5 bases and 4 bases, there was a span of 17 bases. Germline V gene sequence: CDR1 MNHEY, CDR2 SVGAGI. CDR3 amino acids: CASSGPWGVGETQYF. The CDR3 DNA follows: TGTGCCAGCAGTGGCCCCTGGGGGGTAGGAGAGACCCAGTACTTC.

This clone was recorded a few times. The rearrangement uses TRBV27 and TRBJ2-7, with TRBD1 matching 11 bases. This CDR3 is 13 amino acids long. Germline V gene data show CDR1 as MNHEY and CDR2 as SMNVEV (reference sequence). V dropped 6 bases and J dropped 3; count of bases not matched to a gene: 1. The CDR3 sequence: CASRGTGGYEQYF. The CDR3, as DNA: TGTGCCAGCAGGGGGACAGGGGGCTACGAGCAGTACTTC.